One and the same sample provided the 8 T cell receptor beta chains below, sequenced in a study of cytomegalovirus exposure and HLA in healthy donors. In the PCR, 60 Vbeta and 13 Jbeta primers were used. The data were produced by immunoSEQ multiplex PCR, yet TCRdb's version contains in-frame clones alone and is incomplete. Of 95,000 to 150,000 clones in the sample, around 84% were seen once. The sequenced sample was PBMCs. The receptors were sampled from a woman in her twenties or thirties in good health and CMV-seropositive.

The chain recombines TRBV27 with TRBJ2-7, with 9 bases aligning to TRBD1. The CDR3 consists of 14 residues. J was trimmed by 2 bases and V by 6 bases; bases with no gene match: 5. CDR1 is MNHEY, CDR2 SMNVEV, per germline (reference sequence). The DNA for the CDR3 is TGTGCCAGCAGGCTACAGGGGGCGACCTACGAGCAGTACTTC. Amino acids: CASRLQGATYEQYF.

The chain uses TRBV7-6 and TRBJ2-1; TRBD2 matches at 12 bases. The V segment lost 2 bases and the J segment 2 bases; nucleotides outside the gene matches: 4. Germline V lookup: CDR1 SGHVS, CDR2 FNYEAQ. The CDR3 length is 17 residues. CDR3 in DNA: TGTGCCAGCAGCTTAACCAGGACTAGCGGGGCCTACAATGAGCAGTTCTTC. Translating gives CASSLTRTSGAYNEQFF.

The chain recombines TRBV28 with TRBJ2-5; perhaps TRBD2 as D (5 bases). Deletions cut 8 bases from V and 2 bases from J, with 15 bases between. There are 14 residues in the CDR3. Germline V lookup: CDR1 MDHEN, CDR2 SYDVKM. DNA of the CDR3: TGTGCCAGCGGAGAGGGCGGGCGTCAAGAGACCCAGTACTTC. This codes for CASGEGGRQETQYF.

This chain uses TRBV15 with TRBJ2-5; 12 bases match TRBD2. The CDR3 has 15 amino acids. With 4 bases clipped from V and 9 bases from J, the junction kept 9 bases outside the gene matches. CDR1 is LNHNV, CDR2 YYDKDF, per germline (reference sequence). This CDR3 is CATSKGLAGPGAQYF. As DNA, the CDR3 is TGTGCCACCAGCAAAGGACTAGCGGGGCCCGGGGCCCAGTACTTC.

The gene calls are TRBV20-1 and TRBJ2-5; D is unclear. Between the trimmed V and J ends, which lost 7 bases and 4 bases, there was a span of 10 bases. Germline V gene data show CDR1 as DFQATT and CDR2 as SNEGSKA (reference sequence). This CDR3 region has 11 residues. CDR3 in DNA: TGCAGTGTCAGAGGTGGAGAGACCCAGTACTTC. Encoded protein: CSVRGGETQYF.

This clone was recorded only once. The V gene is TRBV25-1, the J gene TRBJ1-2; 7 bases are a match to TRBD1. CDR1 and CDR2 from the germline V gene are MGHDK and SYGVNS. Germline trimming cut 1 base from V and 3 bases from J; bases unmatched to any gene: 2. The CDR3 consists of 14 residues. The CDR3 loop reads CASSESTGHYGYTF. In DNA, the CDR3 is TGTGCCAGCAGTGAATCGACAGGGCACTATGGCTACACCTTC.

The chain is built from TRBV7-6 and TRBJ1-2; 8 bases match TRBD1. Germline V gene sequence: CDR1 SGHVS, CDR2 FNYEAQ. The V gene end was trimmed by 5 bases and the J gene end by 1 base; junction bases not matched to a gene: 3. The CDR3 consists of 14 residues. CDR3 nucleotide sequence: TGTGCCAGCAGCCCTGACAGGGGTAACTATGGCTACACCTTC. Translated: CASSPDRGNYGYTF.

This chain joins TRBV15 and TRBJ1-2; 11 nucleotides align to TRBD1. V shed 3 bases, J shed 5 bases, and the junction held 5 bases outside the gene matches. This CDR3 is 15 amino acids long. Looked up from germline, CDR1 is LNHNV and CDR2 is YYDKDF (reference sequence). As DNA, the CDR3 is TGTGCCACCAGCAGGGAGGGACAGGGGGTATATGGCTACACCTTC. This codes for CATSREGQGVYGYTF.